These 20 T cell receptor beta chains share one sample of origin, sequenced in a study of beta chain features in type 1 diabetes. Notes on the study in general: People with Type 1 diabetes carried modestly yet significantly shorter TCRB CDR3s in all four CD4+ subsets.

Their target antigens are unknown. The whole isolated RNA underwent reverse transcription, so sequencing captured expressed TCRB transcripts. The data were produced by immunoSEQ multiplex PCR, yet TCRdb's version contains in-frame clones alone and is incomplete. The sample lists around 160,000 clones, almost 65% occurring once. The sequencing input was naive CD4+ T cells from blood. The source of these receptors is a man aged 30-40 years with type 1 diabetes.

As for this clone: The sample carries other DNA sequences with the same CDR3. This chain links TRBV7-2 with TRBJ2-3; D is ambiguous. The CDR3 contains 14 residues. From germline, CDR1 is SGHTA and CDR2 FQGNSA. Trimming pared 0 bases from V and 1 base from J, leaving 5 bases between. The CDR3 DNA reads TGTGCCAGCAGCTTAGCTGGGGGCACAGATACGCAGTATTTT. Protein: CASSLAGGTDTQYF.

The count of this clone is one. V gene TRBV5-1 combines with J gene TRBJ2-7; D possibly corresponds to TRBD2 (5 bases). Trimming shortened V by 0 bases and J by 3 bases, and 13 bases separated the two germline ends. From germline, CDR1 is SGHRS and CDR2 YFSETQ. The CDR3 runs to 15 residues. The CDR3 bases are TGCGCCAGCAGCTTGGCCGAAGGGAGTTTCTACGAGCAGTACTTC. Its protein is CASSLAEGSFYEQYF.

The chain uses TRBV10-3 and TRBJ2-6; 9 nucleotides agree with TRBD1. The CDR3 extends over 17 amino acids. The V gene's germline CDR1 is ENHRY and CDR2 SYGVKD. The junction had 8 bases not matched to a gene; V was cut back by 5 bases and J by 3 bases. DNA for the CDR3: TGTGCCATCAGTCCGGGACAGGGTCTGGTTGGGGCCAACGTCCTGACTTTC. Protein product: CAISPGQGLVGANVLTF.

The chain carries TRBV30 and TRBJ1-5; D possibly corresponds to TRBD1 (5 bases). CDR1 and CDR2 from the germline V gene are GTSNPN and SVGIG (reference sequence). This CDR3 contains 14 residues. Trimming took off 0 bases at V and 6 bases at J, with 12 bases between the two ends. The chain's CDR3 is CAWSVGVQGQPQHF. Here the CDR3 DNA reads TGTGCCTGGAGTGTGGGGGTGCAGGGTCAGCCCCAGCATTTT.

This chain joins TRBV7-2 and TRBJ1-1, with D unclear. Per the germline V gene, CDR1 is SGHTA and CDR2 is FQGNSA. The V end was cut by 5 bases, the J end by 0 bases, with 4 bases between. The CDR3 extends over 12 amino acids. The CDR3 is CASSPLNTEAFF. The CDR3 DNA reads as TGTGCCAGCAGCCCACTGAACACTGAAGCTTTCTTT.

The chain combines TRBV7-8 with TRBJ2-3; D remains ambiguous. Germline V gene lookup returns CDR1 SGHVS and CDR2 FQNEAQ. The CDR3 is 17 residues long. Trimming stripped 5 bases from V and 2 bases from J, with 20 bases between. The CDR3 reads CASSPARPFYDTDTQYF. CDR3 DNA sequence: TGTGCCAGCAGCCCGGCCCGTCCGTTTTACGACACAGATACGCAGTATTTT.

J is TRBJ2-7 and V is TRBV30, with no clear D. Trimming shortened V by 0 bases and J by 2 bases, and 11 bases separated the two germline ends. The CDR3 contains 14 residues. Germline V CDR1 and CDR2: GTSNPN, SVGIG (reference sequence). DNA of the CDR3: TGTGCCTGGAGTGTGGGCAGTCTGACCTACGAGCAGTACTTC. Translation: CAWSVGSLTYEQYF.

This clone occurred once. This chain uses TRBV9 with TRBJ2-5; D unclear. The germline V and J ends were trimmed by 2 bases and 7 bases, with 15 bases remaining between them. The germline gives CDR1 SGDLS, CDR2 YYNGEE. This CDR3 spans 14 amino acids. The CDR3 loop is CASSVMGSSGTQYF. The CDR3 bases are TGTGCCAGCAGCGTTATGGGATCCTCTGGGACCCAGTACTTC.

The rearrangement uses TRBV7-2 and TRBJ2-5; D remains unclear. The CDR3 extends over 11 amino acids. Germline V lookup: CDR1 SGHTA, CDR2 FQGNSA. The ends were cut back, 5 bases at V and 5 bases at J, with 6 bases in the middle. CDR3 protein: CASSTYETQYF. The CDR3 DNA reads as TGTGCCAGCAGCACCTACGAGACCCAGTACTTC.

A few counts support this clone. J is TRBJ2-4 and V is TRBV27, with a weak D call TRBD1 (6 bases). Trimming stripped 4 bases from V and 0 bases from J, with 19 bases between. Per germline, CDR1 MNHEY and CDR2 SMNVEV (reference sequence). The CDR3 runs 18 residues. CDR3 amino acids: CASSSHLLGQLAKNIQYF. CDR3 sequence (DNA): TGTGCCAGCAGTTCCCATCTCCTCGGACAGCTAGCCAAAAACATTCAGTACTTC.

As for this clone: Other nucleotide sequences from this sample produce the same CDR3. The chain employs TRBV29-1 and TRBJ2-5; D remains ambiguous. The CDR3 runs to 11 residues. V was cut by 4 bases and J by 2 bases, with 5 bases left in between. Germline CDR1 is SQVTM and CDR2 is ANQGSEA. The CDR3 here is CSVVRQETQYF. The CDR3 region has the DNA TGCAGCGTTGTACGTCAAGAGACCCAGTACTTC.

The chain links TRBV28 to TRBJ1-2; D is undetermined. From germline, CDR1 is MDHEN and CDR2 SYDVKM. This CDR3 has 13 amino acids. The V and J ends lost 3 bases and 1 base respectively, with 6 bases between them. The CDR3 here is CASSFHSNYGYTF. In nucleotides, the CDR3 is TGTGCCAGCAGTTTTCACAGTAACTATGGCTACACCTTC.

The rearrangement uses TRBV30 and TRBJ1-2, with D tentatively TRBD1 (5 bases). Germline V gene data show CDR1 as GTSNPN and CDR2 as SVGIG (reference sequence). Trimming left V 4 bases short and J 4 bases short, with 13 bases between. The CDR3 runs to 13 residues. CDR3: CAWTGGIRYGYTF. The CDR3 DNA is TGTGCCTGGACTGGGGGGATTCGCTATGGCTACACCTTC.

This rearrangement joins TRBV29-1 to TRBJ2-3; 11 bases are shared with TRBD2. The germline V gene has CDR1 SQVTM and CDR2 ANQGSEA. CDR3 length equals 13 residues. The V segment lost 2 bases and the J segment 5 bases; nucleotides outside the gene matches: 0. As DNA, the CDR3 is TGCAGCGTTGAACTAGCGGGGGGAGATACGCAGTATTTT. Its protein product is CSVELAGGDTQYF.

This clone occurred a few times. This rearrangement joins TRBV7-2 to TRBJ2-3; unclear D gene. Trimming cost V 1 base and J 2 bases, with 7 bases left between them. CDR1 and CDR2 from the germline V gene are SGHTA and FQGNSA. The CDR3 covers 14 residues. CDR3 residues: CASSLERVTDTQYF. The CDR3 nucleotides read TGTGCCAGCAGCTTAGAACGGGTCACAGATACGCAGTATTTT. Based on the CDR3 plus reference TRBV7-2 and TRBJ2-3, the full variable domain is GAGVSQSPSNKVTEKGKDVELRCDPISGHTALYWYRQSLGQGLEFLIYFQGNSAPDKSGLPSDRFSAERTGGSVSTLTIQRTQQEDSAVYLCASSLERVTDTQYFGPGTRLTVL.

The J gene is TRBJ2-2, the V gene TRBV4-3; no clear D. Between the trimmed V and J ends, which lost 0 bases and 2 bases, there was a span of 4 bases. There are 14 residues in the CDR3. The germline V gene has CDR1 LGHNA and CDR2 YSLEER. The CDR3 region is CASSQDINTGELFF. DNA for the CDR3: TGCGCCAGCAGCCAAGACATAAACACCGGGGAGCTGTTTTTT.

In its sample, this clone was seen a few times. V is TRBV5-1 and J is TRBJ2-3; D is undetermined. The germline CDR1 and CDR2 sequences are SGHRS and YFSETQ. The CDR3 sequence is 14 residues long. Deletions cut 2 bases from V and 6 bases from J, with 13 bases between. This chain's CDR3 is CASSLSDTMDTQYF. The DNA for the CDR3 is TGCGCCAGCAGCTTATCTGACACGATGGATACGCAGTATTTT.

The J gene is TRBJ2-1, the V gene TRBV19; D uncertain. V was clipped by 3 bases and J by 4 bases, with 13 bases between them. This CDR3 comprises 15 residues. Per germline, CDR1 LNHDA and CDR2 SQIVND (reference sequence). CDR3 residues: CASSIVVAKYNEQFF. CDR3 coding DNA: TGTGCCAGTAGTATCGTGGTAGCCAAATACAATGAGCAGTTCTTC.

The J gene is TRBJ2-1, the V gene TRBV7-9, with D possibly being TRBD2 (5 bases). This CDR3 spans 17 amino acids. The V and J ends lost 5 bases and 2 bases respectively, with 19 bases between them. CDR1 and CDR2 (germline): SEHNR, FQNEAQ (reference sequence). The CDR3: CASSPGRGQTAYNEQFF. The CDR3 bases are TGTGCCAGCAGCCCAGGCAGAGGGCAGACGGCCTACAATGAGCAGTTCTTC. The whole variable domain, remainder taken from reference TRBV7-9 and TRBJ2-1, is DTGVSQNPRHKITKRGQNVTFRCDPISEHNRLYWYRQTLGQGPEFLTYFQNEAQLEKSRLLSDRFSAERPKGSFSTLEIQRTEQGDSAMYLCASSPGRGQTAYNEQFFGPGTRLTVL.

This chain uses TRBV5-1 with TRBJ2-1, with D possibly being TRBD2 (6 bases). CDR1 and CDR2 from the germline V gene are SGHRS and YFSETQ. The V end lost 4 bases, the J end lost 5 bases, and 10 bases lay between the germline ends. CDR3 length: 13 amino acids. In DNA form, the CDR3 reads TGCGCCAGCAGCCAGCGGAGGGACAATGAGCAGTTCTTC. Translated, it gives CASSQRRDNEQFF. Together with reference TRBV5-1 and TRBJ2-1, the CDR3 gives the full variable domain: KAGVTQTPRYLIKTRGQQVTLSCSPISGHRSVSWYQQTPGQGLQFLFEYFSETQRNKGNFPGRFSGRQFSNSRSEMNVSTLELGDSALYLCASSQRRDNEQFFGPGTRLTVL.